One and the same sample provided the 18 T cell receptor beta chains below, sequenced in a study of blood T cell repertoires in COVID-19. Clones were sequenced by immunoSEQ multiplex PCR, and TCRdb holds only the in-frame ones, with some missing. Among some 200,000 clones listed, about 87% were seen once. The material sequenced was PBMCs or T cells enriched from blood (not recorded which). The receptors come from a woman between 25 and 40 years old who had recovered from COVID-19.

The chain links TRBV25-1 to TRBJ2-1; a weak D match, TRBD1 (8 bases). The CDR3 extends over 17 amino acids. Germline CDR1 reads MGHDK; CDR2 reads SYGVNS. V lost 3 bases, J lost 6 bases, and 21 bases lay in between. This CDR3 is CASSDHKQGGVLNEQFF. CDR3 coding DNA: TGTGCCAGCAGTGATCATAAACAGGGGGGGGTGCTCAATGAGCAGTTCTTC.

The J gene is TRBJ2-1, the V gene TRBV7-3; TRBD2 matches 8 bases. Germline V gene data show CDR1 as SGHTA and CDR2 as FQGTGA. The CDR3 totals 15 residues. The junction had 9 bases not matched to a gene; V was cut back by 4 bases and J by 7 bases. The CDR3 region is CASSSRVAGFNEQFF. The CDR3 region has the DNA TGTGCCAGCAGCTCCCGGGTAGCGGGGTTTAATGAGCAGTTCTTC. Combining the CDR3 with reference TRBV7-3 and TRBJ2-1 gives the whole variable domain GAGVSQTPSNKVTEKGKYVELRCDPISGHTALYWYRQSLGQGPEFLIYFQGTGAADDSGLPNDRFFAVRPEGSVSTLKIQRTERGDSAVYLCASSSRVAGFNEQFFGPGTRLTVL.

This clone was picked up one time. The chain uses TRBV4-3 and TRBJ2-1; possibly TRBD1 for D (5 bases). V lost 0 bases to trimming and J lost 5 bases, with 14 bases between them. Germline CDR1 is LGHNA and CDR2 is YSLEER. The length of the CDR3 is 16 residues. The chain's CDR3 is CASSQDLGAGNNEQFF. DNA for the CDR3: TGCGCCAGCAGCCAAGATCTAGGGGCAGGGAACAATGAGCAGTTCTTC.

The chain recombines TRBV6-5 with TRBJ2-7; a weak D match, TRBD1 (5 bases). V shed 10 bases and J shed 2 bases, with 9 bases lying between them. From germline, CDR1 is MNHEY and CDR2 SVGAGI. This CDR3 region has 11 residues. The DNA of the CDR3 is TGTGCCACGCGACAGACCTACGAGCAGTACTTC. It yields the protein CATRQTYEQYF.

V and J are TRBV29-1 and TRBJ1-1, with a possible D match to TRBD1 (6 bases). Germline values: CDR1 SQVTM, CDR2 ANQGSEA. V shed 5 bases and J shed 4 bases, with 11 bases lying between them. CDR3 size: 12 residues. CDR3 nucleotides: TGCAGCGTTACAGGGTTGGGCACTGAAGCTTTCTTT. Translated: CSVTGLGTEAFF.

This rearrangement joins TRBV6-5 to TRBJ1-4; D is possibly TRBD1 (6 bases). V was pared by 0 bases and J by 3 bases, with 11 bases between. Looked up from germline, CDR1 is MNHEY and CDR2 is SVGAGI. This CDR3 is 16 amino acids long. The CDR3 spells CASSYSFRTANEKLFF. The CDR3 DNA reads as TGTGCCAGCAGTTACTCTTTTAGGACAGCTAATGAAAAACTGTTTTTT.

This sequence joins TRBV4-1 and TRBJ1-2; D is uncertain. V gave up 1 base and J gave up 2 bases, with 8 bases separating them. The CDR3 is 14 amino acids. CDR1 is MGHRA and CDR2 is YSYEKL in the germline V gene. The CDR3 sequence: CASSQVLINYGYTF. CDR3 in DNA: TGCGCCAGCAGCCAAGTCCTTATCAACTATGGCTACACCTTC.

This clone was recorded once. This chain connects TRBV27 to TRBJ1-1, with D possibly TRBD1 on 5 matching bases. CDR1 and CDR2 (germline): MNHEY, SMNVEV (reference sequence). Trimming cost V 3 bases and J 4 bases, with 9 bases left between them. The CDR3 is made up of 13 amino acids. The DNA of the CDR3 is TGTGCCAGCAGTTTTTTTCAGGGCACTGAAGCTTTCTTT. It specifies CASSFFQGTEAFF.

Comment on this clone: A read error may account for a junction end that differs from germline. CDR3 loop: CASSEGGQLATGF. DNA for the CDR3: TGTGCCAGCAGTGAAGGGGGACAGCTCGCGACGGGTTTT. V is TRBV2 and J is TRBJ1-1, with 7 bases lining up with TRBD1. The CDR3 has 13 amino acids. CDR1 and CDR2 from the germline V gene are SNHLY and FYNNEI.

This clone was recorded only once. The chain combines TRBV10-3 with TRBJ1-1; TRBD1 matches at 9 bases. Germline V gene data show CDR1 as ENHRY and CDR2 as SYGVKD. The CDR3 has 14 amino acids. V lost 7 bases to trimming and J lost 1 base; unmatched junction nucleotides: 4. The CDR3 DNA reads TGTGCCATCACCGGGACAGGGAGGAACACTGAAGCTTTCTTT. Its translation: CAITGTGRNTEAFF.

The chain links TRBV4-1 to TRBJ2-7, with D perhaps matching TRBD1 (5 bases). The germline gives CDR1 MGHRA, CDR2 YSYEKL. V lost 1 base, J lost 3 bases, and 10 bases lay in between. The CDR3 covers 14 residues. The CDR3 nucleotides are TGCGCCAGCAGCCAAGTTAAGGGGCACTACGAGCAGTACTTC. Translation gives CASSQVKGHYEQYF.

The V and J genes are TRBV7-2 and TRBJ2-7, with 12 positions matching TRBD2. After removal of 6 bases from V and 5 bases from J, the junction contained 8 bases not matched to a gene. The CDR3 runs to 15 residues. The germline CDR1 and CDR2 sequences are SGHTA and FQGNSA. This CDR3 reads CASRWASGGANEQYF. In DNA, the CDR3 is TGTGCCAGCAGGTGGGCTAGCGGGGGGGCGAACGAGCAGTACTTC.

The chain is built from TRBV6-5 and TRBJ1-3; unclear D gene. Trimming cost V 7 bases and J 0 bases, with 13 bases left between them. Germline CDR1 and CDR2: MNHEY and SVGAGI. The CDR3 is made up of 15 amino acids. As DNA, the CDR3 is TGTGCCAGCAACGGAGGAGCCAACTCTGGAAACACCATATATTTT. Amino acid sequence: CASNGGANSGNTIYF.

CDR3 sequence reads: CASSLVPYSTGTYGYTF. DNA of the CDR3: TGTGCCAGCAGCTTAGTTCCTTATAGCACAGGGACCTATGGCTACACCTTC. The J gene is TRBJ1-2, the V gene TRBV7-2; D is possibly TRBD1 (6 bases). V was pared by 1 base and J by 4 bases, with 19 bases between. Looked up from germline, CDR1 is SGHTA and CDR2 is FQGNSA. There are 17 residues in the CDR3. Complete variable domain (other parts from reference TRBV7-2 and TRBJ1-2): GAGVSQSPSNKVTEKGKDVELRCDPISGHTALYWYRQSLGQGLEFLIYFQGNSAPDKSGLPSDRFSAERTGGSVSTLTIQRTQQEDSAVYLCASSLVPYSTGTYGYTFGSGTRLTVV.

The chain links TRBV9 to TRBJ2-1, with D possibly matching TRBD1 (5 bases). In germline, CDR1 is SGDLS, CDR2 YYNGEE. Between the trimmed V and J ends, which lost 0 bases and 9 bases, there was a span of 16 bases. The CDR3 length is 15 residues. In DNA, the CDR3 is TGTGCCAGCAGCGTAGGTCGCCTGGGGCCAGGTGAGCAGTTCTTC. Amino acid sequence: CASSVGRLGPGEQFF.

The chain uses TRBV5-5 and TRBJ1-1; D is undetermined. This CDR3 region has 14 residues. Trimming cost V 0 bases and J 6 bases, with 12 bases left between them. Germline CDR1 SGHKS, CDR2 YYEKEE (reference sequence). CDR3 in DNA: TGTGCCAGCAGCTTGGGCCGGGCGAGGGCTGAAGCTTTCTTT. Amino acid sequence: CASSLGRARAEAFF. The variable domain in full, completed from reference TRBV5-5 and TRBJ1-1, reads DAGVTQSPTHLIKTRGQQVTLRCSPISGHKSVSWYQQVLGQGPQFIFQYYEKEERGRGNFPDRFSARQFPNYSSELNVNALLLGDSALYLCASSLGRARAEAFFGQGTRLTVV.

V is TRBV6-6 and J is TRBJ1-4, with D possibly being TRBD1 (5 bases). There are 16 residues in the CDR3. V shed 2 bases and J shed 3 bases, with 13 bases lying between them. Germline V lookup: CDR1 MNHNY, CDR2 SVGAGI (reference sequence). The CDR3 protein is CASSYTWGGSNEKLFF. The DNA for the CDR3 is TGTGCCAGCAGTTACACTTGGGGGGGTTCTAATGAAAAACTGTTTTTT.

The CDR3 DNA is TGTGCCAGCAGCTTAATGCGCGGGGGTGGAGAGCAGTTCTTC. Residues: CASSLMRGGGEQFF. The V call is TRBV7-3, the J call TRBJ2-1; 7 bases fit TRBD2. Germline CDR1 reads SGHTA; CDR2 reads FQGTGA. With V trimmed by 1 base and J by 10 bases, 7 bases remained unmatched. CDR3 length: 14 residues.